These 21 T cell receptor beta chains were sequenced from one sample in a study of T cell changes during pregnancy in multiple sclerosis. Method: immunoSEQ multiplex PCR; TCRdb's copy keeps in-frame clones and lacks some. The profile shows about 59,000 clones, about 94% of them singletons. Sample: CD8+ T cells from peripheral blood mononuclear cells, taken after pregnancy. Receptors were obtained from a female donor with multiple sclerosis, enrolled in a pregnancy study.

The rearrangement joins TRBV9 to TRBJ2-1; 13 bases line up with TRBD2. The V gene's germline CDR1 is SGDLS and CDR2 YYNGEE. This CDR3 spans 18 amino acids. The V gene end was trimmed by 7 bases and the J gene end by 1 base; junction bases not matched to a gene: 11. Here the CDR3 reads CASGHGLAGDGSYNEQFF. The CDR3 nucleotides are TGTGCCAGCGGACACGGACTAGCGGGAGATGGGTCCTACAATGAGCAGTTCTTC.

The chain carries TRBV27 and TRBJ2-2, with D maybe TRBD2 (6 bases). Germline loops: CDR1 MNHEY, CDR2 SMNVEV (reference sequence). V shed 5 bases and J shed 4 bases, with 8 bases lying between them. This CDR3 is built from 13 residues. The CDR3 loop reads CASSTAGTGELFF. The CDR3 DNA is TGTGCCAGCAGTACAGCGGGCACCGGGGAGCTGTTTTTT.

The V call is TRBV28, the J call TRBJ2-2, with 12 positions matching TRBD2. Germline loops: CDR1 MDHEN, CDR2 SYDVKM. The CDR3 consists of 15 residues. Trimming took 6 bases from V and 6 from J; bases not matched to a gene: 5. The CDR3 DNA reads TGTGCCAGCAGGTCGAGACTAGCGGGAGCCGGGGAGCTGTTTTTT. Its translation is CASRSRLAGAGELFF.

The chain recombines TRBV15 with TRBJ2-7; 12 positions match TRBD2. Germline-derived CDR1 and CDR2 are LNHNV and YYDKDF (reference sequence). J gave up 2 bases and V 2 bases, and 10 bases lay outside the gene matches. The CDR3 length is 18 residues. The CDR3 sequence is CATSRPYRTSGTPYEQYF. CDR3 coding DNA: TGTGCCACCAGCAGACCATACCGGACTAGCGGGACCCCCTACGAGCAGTACTTC.

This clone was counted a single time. The CDR3 DNA sequence: TGTGCCAGCAGTGAATGGGGCAGGGGGAGGAAAGAGACCCAGTACTTC. Amino acids: CASSEWGRGRKETQYF. This sequence joins TRBV6-1 and TRBJ2-5; tentative D call: TRBD1 (7 bases). Germline CDR1 is MNHNS and CDR2 is SASEGT. V dropped 2 bases and J dropped 3 bases, with 16 bases sitting between them. The CDR3 is made up of 16 amino acids.

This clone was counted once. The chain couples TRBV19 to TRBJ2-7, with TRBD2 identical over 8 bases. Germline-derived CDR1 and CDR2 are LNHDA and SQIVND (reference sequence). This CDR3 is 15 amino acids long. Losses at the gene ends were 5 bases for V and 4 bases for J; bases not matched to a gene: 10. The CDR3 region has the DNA TGTGCCAGTAGTGCCAGTAGCGGGGACTATTACGAGCAGTACTTC. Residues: CASSASSGDYYEQYF.

Here the CDR3 DNA reads TGTGCCAGTAGTATCCATCGGCGGGGAAGGGATACTGAAGCTTTCTTT. Protein: CASSIHRRGRDTEAFF. The chain recombines TRBV19 with TRBJ1-1; D is uncertain. V was clipped by 3 bases and J by 5 bases, with 19 bases between them. The CDR3 loop spans 16 amino acids. Germline CDR1 reads LNHDA; CDR2 reads SQIVND (reference sequence). Full variable domain (rest looked up from reference TRBV19 and TRBJ1-1): DGGITQSPKYLFRKEGQNVTLSCEQNLNHDAMYWYRQDPGQGLRLIYYSQIVNDFQKGDIAEGYSVSREKKESFPLTVTSAQKNPTAFYLCASSIHRRGRDTEAFFGQGTRLTVV.

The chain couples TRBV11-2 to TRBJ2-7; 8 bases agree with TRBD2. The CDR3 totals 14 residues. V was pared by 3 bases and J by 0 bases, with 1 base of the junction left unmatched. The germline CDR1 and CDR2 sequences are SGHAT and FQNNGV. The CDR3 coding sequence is TGTGCCAGCAGCTTCGGGACTAGCTCCTACGAGCAGTACTTC. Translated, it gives CASSFGTSSYEQYF.

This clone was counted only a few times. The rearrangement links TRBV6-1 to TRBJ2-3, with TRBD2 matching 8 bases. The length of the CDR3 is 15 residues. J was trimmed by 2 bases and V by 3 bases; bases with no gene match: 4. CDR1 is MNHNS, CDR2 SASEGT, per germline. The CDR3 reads CASSDGSGTTDTQYF. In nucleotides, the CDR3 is TGTGCCAGCAGTGATGGTAGCGGGACCACAGATACGCAGTATTTT.

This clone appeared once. CDR3 nucleotide sequence: TGTGCCAGCAGTGGCAAGGAGGGACAGAATGGATACGAGCAGTACTTC. Encoded protein: CASSGKEGQNGYEQYF. The genes are TRBV6-1 and TRBJ2-7, with D perhaps matching TRBD1 (7 bases). Trimming cost V 4 bases and J 4 bases, with 20 bases left between them. The CDR3 sequence is 16 residues long. Germline loops: CDR1 MNHNS, CDR2 SASEGT.

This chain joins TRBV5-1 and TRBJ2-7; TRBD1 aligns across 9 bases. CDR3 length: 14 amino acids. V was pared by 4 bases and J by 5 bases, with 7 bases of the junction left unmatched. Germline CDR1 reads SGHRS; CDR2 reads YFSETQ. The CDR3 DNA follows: TGCGCCAGCAGCAGGGACAGGGCTGTCCACGAGCAGTACTTC. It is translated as CASSRDRAVHEQYF. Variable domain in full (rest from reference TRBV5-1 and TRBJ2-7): KAGVTQTPRYLIKTRGQQVTLSCSPISGHRSVSWYQQTPGQGLQFLFEYFSETQRNKGNFPGRFSGRQFSNSRSEMNVSTLELGDSALYLCASSRDRAVHEQYFGPGTRLTVT.

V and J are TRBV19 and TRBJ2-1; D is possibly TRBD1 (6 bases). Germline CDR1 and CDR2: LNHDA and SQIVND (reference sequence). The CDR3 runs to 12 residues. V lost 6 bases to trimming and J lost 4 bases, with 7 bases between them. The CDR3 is CASSQGYNEQFF. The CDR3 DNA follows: TGTGCCAGTAGCCAGGGGTACAATGAGCAGTTCTTC.

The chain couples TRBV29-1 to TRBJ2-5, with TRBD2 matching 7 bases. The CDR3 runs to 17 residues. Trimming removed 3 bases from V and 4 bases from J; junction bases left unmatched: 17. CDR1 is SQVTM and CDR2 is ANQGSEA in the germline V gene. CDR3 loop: CSVDLELAGDVTETQYF. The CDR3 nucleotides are TGCAGCGTTGACCTCGAGCTGGCGGGAGACGTCACAGAGACCCAGTACTTC.

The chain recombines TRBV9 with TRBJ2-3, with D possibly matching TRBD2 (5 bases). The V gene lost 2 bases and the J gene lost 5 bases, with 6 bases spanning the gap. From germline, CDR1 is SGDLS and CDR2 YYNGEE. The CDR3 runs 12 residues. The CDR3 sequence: CASSVEEDTQYF. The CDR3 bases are TGTGCCAGCAGCGTGGAGGAAGATACGCAGTATTTT.

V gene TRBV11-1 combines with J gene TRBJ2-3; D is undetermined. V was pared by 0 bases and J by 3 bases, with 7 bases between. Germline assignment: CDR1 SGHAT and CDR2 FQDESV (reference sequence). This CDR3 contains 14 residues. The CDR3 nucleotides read TGTGCCAGCAGCTTAGCGGCGCGGACAGATACGCAGTATTTT. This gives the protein CASSLAARTDTQYF.

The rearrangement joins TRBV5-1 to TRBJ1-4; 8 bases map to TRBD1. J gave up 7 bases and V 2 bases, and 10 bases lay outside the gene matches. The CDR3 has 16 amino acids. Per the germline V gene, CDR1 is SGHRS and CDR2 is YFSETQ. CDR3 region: CASSFTMDRAIEKLFF. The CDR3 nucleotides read TGCGCCAGCAGCTTTACCATGGACAGGGCAATTGAAAAACTGTTTTTT.

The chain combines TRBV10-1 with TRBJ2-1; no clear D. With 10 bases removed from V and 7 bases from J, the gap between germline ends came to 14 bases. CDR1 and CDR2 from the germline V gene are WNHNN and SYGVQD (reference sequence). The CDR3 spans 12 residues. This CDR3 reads CATDQAPNEQFF. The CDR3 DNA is TGCGCCACCGACCAGGCCCCAAATGAGCAGTTCTTC.

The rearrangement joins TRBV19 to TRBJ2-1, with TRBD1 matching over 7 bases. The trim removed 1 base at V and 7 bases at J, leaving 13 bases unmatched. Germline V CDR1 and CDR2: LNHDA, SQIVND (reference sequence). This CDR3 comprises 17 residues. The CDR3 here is CASSIGRISGTVNEQFF. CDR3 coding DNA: TGTGCCAGTAGTATAGGAAGAATATCCGGGACAGTGAATGAGCAGTTCTTC.

The CDR3 DNA follows: TGTGCCAGCAGTTTTCGGAACACCGGGGAGCTGTTTTTT. This encodes CASSFRNTGELFF. This chain connects TRBV27 to TRBJ2-2, with D unresolved. Trimming shortened V by 3 bases and J by 1 base, and 3 bases separated the two germline ends. The germline V gene has CDR1 MNHEY and CDR2 SMNVEV (reference sequence). This CDR3 spans 13 amino acids.

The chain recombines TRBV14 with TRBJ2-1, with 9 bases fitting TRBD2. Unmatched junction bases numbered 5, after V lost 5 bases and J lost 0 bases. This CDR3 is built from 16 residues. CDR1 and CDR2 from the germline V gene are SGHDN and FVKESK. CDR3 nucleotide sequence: TGTGCCAGCAGCTATTTACTAGCGGGCTCCTACAATGAGCAGTTCTTC. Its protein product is CASSYLLAGSYNEQFF. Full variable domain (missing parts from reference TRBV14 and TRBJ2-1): EAGVTQFPSHSVIEKGQTVTLRCDPISGHDNLYWYRRVMGKEIKFLLHFVKESKQDESGMPNNRFLAERTGGTYSTLKVQPAELEDSGVYFCASSYLLAGSYNEQFFGPGTRLTVL.

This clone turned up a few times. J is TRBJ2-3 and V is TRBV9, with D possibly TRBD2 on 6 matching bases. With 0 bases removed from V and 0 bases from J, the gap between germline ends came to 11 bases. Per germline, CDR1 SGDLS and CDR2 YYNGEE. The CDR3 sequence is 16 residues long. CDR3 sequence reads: CASSVESGTSTDTQYF. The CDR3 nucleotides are TGTGCCAGCAGCGTAGAGTCCGGGACTAGCACAGATACGCAGTATTTT.